A selection of T cell receptor beta chains follows, all from one sample in a study of blood T cell repertoires in COVID-19. The method was immunoSEQ multiplex PCR; TCRdb's version includes in-frame clones alone and lacks a portion of them. The table records over 85,000 clones, 85% of them present only once. The sequenced sample consisted of peripheral blood. These receptors all stem from a man older than 75 with acute or convalescent COVID-19. CDR3s include the opening cysteine and the closing phenylalanine or tryptophan. A D gene is named only where the DNA matches it firmly. A row's size may be missing; if present it is once, few, many or a size class.

length	size	J	V	D	DNA	CDR3
15	NA	TRBJ2-3	TRBV5-4	TRBD2	TGTGCCAGCAGCTTCCGACTAGCGGGAGTAAATACGCAGTATTTT	CASSFRLAGVNTQYF
14	once	TRBJ1-1	TRBV29-1	TRBD1	TGCAGCGTTGAAGGACAGGGAAGAAACACTGAAGCTTTCTTT	CSVEGQGRNTEAFF
14	few	TRBJ1-1	TRBV5-1	NA	TGCGCCAGCAGCTTGGATAGCCAGGGCACTGAAGCTTTCTTT	CASSLDSQGTEAFF
14	NA	TRBJ2-5	TRBV5-1	NA	TGCGCCAGCAGCTTGGTCGGGGGTAAAGAGACCCAGTACTTC	CASSLVGGKETQYF
14	NA	TRBJ2-3	TRBV28	TRBD2	TGTGCCAGCATCAATAGCGGGTACACAGATACGCAGTATTTT	CASINSGYTDTQYF
16	once	TRBJ2-5	TRBV19	TRBD2	TGTGCCAGTACCCCAGGGCTAGCGGGAGACCAAGAGACCCAGTACTTC	CASTPGLAGDQETQYF
15	once	TRBJ2-7	TRBV5-1	TRBD2	TGCGCCAGCAGCATACTAGCGGGAGCCTCCTACGAGCAGTACTTC	CASSILAGASYEQYF
15	NA	TRBJ2-1	TRBV7-3	TRBD2	TGTGCCAGCAGCTCCACTAGCGGGACCGACAATGAGCAGTTCTTC	CASSSTSGTDNEQFF
11	once	TRBJ2-7	TRBV30	NA	TGTGCCTGGAGTGGCAGCTACGAGCAGTACTTC	CAWSGSYEQYF
15	NA	TRBJ2-2	TRBV5-4	TRBD2	TGTGCCAGCAGCTTAAGCGGGAGAAGCACCGGGGAGCTGTTTTTT	CASSLSGRSTGELFF
18	NA	TRBJ2-7	TRBV9	TRBD1	TGTGCCAGCAGCGTATCCGGTTCCCCCCTGGGACAGGGACACGAGCAGTACTTC	CASSVSGSPLGQGHEQYF
16	NA	TRBJ2-3	TRBV6-5	TRBD2	TGTGCCAGCAGTTACTTCCCGACTAGCAGCACAGATACGCAGTATTTT	CASSYFPTSSTDTQYF
12	many	TRBJ2-7	TRBV29-1	TRBD1	TGCAGCGTTGGACAGGGGTCGAATGAGCAGTACTTC	CSVGQGSNEQYF
15	NA	TRBJ1-5	TRBV6-5	TRBD1	TGTGCCAGCAGTTACCGGACAGGGGTTAATCAGCCCCAGCATTTT	CASSYRTGVNQPQHF
14	NA	TRBJ2-5	TRBV3-1/TRBV3-2	TRBD1	TGTGCCAGCAGCCAAGGGACAGGACAAGAGACCCAGTACTTC	CASSQGTGQETQYF
14	NA	TRBJ1-6	TRBV7-8	NA	TGTGCCAGCAGCTTAGATATTTATAATTCACCCCTCCACTTT	CASSLDIYNSPLHF
15	NA	TRBJ1-1	TRBV27	NA	TGTGCCAGCAGTTTATGGGGAGGGAGAAACACTGAAGCTTTCTTT	CASSLWGGRNTEAFF
13	NA	TRBJ1-2	TRBV29-1	TRBD1	TGCAGCGTTGGTGGGACAGGGGCGCATGGCTACACCTTC	CSVGGTGAHGYTF
13	NA	TRBJ2-5	TRBV6-6	NA	TGTGCCAGCAGTTACGCAGGGTCAGAGACCCAGTACTTC	CASSYAGSETQYF
15	NA	TRBJ2-1	TRBV6-5	TRBD2	TGTGCCAGCAGTTACCAGCGGGAAACCTACAATGAGCAGTTCTTC	CASSYQRETYNEQFF
15	NA	TRBJ1-3	TRBV5-1	NA	TGCGCCAGCAGCTCGGGGGGGAGCTCTGGAAACACCATATATTTT	CASSSGGSSGNTIYF
13	NA	TRBJ1-1	TRBV28	TRBD1	TGTGCCAGCAGCTCTCCCGGACAGGGAGCAGCTTTCTTT	CASSSPGQGAAFF
16	NA	TRBJ1-5	TRBV6-2/TRBV6-3	TRBD1	TGTGCCAGCAGTTACCGGACAGGGATTGGCAATCAGCCCCAGCATTTT	CASSYRTGIGNQPQHF
15	NA	TRBJ1-2	TRBV5-1	TRBD1	TGCGCCAGCAGCTTGGGAGACAGGGTTCGGAGGGGCTACACCTTC	CASSLGDRVRRGYTF
12	NA	TRBJ1-1	TRBV28	NA	TGTGCCAGCAGTGGTGACAGAATCAAGGTTTTCTTT	CASSGDRIKVFF
17	NA	TRBJ1-1	TRBV30	NA	TGTGCCTGGAGTCCCTTGGGGGGGGGCGCAAAGGACACTGAAGCTTTCTTT	CAWSPLGGGAKDTEAFF
12	NA	TRBJ2-1	TRBV7-9	NA	TGTGCCAGCAGCTTAGCGGGGACTTCTCCGTTCTTC	CASSLAGTSPFF
15	NA	TRBJ1-3	TRBV10-3	NA	TGTGCCATCAGTGAGTCGGGGCAGCTTGGAAACACCATATATTTT	CAISESGQLGNTIYF
15	NA	TRBJ2-2	TRBV19	NA	TGTGCCAGTAGTATCGGGGGATTGAGCACCGGGGAGCTGTTTTTT	CASSIGGLSTGELFF
14	NA	TRBJ2-2	TRBV5-1	NA	TGCGCCAGCAGCTTGGCGGGGGACGCGGGGGAGCTGTTTTTT	CASSLAGDAGELFF
14	few	TRBJ2-7	TRBV10-1	NA	TGCGCCAGCAGTGATGCAGAGACTAGATACGAGCAGTACTTC	CASSDAETRYEQYF
17	NA	TRBJ2-2	TRBV19	TRBD1	TGTGCCAGTATCGATCGACGGGCCCAGGGGGCGGCCGGGGAGCTGTTTTTT	CASIDRRAQGAAGELFF
13	NA	TRBJ1-1	TRBV11-3	NA	TGTGCCAGCAGCTTAATTCCCCAGGGGGAAGCTTTCTTT	CASSLIPQGEAFF
14	NA	TRBJ2-7	TRBV29-1	TRBD1	TGCAGCGTTGAATACGGACAGGGAAGTTTCGAGCAGTACTTC	CSVEYGQGSFEQYF
13	NA	TRBJ1-6	TRBV12-3/TRBV12-4	NA	TGTGCCAGCAGTCAATACAGTGATTCACCCCTCCACTTT	CASSQYSDSPLHF
13	NA	TRBJ1-1	TRBV5-4	TRBD1	TGTGCCAGCAGCGGAAACAGGGGAACTGAAGCTTTCTTT	CASSGNRGTEAFF
16	NA	TRBJ1-1	TRBV19	TRBD1	TGTGCCAGTAGTATAGTTCAGGGGGCTATCGACACTGAAGCTTTCTTT	CASSIVQGAIDTEAFF
15	NA	TRBJ2-3	TRBV5-5	NA	TGTGCCAGCAGCTTAGCGGCATTTAGCACAGATACGCAGTATTTT	CASSLAAFSTDTQYF
13	once	TRBJ2-7	TRBV15	NA	TGTGCCACCAGCAGAGATCTTACCTACGAGCAGTACTTC	CATSRDLTYEQYF
14	NA	TRBJ2-1	TRBV7-9	NA	TGTGCCAGCAGCCCCAACAGCCTTAACAATGAGCAGTTCTTC	CASSPNSLNNEQFF
16	once	TRBJ2-7	TRBV5-1	TRBD2	TGCGCCAGCAGCTTGGTAGGGCCGGGACTAGGCTACGAGCAGTACTTC	CASSLVGPGLGYEQYF